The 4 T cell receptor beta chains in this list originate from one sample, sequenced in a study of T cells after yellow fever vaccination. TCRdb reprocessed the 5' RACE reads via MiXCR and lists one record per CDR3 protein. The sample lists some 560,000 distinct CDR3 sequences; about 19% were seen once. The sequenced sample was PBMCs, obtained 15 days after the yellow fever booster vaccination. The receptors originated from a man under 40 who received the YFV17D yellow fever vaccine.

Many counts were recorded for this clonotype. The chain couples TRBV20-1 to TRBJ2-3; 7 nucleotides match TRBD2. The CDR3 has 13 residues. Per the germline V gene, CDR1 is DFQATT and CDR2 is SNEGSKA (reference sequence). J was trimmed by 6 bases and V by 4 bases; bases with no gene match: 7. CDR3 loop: CSATRDYSDTQYF. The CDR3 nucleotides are TGCAGTGCTACCCGGGACTATTCCGATACGCAGTATTTT.

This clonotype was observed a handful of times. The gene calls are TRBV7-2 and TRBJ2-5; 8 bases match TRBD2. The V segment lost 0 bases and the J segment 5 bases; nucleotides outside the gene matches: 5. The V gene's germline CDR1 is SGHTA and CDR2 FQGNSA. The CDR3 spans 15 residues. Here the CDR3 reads CASSLAIGGRETQYF. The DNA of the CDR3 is TGTGCCAGCAGCTTAGCGATCGGCGGGAGGGAGACCCAGTACTTC.

The CDR3 DNA follows: TGTGCCAGCAGCCGGGGACTAGCGGGAGTCACAGATACGCAGTATTTT. Translated, it gives CASSRGLAGVTDTQYF. The chain recombines TRBV7-3 with TRBJ2-3; 14 bases match TRBD2. V lost 5 bases to trimming and J lost 2 bases; unmatched junction nucleotides: 3. The CDR3 consists of 16 residues. Per the germline V gene, CDR1 is SGHTA and CDR2 is FQGTGA.

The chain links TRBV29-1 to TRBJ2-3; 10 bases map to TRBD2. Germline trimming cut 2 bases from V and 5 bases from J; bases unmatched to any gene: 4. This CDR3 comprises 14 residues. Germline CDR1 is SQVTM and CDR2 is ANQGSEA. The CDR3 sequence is CSVEQLAGRDTQYF. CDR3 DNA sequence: TGCAGCGTTGAACAACTAGCGGGAAGAGATACGCAGTATTTT.